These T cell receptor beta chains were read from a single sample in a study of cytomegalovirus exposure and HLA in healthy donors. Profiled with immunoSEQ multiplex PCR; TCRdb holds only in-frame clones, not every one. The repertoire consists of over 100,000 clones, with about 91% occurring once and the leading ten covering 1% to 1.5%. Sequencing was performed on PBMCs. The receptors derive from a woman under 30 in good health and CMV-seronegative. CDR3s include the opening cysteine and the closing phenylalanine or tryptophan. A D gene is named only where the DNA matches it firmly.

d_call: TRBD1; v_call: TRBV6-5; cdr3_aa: CASSYQTGVNYEQYF
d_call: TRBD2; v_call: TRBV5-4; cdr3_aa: CASSLGLAGIYEQYF
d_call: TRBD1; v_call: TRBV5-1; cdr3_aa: CASSRIQGQETQYF
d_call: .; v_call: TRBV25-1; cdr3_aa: CASRPDSNYGYTF
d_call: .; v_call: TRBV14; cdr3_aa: CASSQLSGIWEKLFF
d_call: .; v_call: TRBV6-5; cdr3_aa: CASSYSFSGVAEAFF
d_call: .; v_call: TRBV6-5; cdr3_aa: CASSYSQGPQGTEAFF
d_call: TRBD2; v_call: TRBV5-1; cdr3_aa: CASSSSGGASRGELFF
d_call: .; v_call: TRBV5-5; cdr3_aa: CASSVRSNQPQHF
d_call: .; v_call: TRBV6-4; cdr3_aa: CASSDGEIITYEQYF
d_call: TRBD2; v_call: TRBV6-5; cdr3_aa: CASSSSGDGDTQYF
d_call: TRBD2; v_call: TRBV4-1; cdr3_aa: CASSPGRGGYEQFF
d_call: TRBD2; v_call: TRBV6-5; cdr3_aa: CASRPGTSGYEQYF
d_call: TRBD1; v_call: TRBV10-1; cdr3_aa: CASSPGQGLLSGNTIYF
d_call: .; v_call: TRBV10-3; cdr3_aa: CAISEIAYFNYGYTF
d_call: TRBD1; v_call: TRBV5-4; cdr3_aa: CASSFGARDRGYTF
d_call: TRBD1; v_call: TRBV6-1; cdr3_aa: CASRDRAQGYTF
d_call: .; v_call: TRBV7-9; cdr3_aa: CASSLGRGTVDTQYF
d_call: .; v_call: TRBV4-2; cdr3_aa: CASSQEPRPDEQFF
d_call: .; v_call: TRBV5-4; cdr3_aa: CASSLARGFYGYTF
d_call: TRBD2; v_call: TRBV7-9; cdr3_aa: CASSPGISGGSDTQYF
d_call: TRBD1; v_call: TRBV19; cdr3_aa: CASRGDRGTEAFF
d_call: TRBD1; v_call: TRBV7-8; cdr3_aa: CASSRAAGGYQPQHF
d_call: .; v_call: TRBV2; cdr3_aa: CASSDSEDSGLANYGYTF
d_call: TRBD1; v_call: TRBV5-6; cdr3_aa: CASSNSQGALSYGYTF
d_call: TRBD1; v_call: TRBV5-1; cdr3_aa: CASSGRDRDTDTQYF
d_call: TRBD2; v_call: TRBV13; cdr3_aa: CASSPKALAGSTDTQYF
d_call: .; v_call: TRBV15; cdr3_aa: CATSRGYVWREPNTGELFF
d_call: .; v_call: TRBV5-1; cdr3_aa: CASSLGPGETQYF
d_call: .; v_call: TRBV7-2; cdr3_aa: CASSLTGMQPQHF
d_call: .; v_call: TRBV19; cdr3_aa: CASSRQVPPSTNEKLFF
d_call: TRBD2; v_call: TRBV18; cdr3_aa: CASSQSGGNEQFF
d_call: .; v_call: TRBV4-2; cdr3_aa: CASSQGTTIQETQYF
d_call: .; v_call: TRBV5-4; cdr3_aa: CASSLDTGFMNTEAFF
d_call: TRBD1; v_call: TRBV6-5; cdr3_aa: CASSFQGARTDTQYF
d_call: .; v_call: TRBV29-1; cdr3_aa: CSVEGQTNTEAFF
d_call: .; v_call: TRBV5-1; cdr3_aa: CASRDSSGANVLTF
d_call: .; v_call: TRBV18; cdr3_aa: CASSFLGRGSNQPQHF
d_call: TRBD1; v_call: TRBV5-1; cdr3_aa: CASFPGTGGTGELFF
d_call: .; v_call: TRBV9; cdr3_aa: CASSERQRAHRYNEQFF
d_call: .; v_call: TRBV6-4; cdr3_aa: CASSDTLGSSYNEQFF
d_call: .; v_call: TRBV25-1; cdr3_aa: CASSEEAALNTEAFF
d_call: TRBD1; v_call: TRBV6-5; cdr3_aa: CASSYSEDRGDSPLHF
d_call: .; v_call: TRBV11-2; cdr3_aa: CASSFLVSGSTDTQYF
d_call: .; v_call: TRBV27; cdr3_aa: CASSLSGRVNGYTF
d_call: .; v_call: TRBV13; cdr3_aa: CASSYPTGREAFF
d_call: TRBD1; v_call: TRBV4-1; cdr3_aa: CASSRQGASDSGNTIYF
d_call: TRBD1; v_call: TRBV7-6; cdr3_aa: CASSQIQGGGSYEQYF
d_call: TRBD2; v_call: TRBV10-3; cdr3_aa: CAISEPPGLAGIGSYNEQFF
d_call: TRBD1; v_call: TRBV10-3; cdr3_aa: CAISEGQGNQPQHF
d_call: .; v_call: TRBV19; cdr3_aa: CASSIWGPIQPQHF
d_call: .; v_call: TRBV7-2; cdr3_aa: CASSFNPGDTEAFF
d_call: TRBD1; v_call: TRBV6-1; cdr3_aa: CASSGSGGNNSPLHF
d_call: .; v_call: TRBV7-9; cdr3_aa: CASSFAQGGEKLFF